Each of the 19 T cell receptor beta chains below was sequenced from the same sample in a study of shared clonotypes between healthy human individuals. TCRdb's copy holds only in-frame clones and misses some; the assay was immunoSEQ multiplex PCR. The table shows 2 million to 2.5 million clones, with roughly 94% occurring only once. What was sequenced was naive CD4+ T cells sorted from blood. Subset specified: CD45RA+ positively selected. All receptors derive from a man aged 18-30 years in good health.

The gene calls are TRBV30 and TRBJ1-6, with 8 bases that match TRBD1. The CDR3 length is 13 residues. V lost 6 bases, J lost 12 bases, and 10 bases stayed unmatched. CDR1 GTSNPN and CDR2 SVGIG come from the germline V gene (reference sequence). CDR3: CACIDRGEKPLHF. In nucleotides, the CDR3 is TGTGCCTGTATCGACAGGGGAGAGAAACCCCTCCACTTT.

This chain connects TRBV9 to TRBJ1-1; the D is unclear. Germline V gene lookup returns CDR1 SGDLS and CDR2 YYNGEE. The V gene lost 3 bases and the J gene lost 8 bases, with 14 bases spanning the gap. CDR3 length equals 13 residues. DNA of the CDR3: TGTGCCAGCAGCGCCGCTGAAAGGACGGAAGCTTTCTTT. The encoded protein is CASSAAERTEAFF.

The chain uses TRBV19 and TRBJ1-5; maybe TRBD1 (5 bases). Deletions cut 3 bases from V and 4 bases from J, with 13 bases between. Germline-derived CDR1 and CDR2 are LNHDA and SQIVND (reference sequence). This CDR3 contains 15 residues. The CDR3 region has the DNA TGTGCCAGTAGTATCGAACCGGGACTTAATCAGCCCCAGCATTTT. Translation gives CASSIEPGLNQPQHF.

Worth noting for this clone: Other DNA variants within this sample encode the same CDR3. The chain employs TRBV6-1 and TRBJ1-5; D is unclear. V shed 0 bases and J shed 0 bases, with 6 bases lying between them. Germline assignment: CDR1 MNHNS and CDR2 SASEGT. The CDR3 is made up of 15 amino acids. This CDR3 is CASSEAGNSNQPQHF. In DNA form, the CDR3 reads TGTGCCAGCAGTGAAGCTGGGAATAGCAATCAGCCCCAGCATTTT.

This chain uses TRBV19 with TRBJ1-6, with a weak D call TRBD1 (5 bases). The CDR3 is 16 amino acids. V lost 8 bases, J lost 7 bases, and 21 bases lay in between. Looked up from germline, CDR1 is LNHDA and CDR2 is SQIVND (reference sequence). The DNA of the CDR3 is TGTGCCAGTGCCGCGGGGGGAGGAATTACAAATTCACCCCTCCACTTT. It yields the protein CASAAGGGITNSPLHF.

The table lists this clone with a count of one. The chain employs TRBV2 and TRBJ2-7, with 12 bases identical to TRBD1. CDR3 length equals 12 residues. The germline gives CDR1 SNHLY, CDR2 FYNNEI. CDR3 amino acids: CASRGTGGDLAV. Here the CDR3 DNA reads TGTGCCAGCAGGGGGACAGGGGGCGATCTGGCGGTC.

This clone was seen just once. The chain joins TRBV4-2 to TRBJ1-1; D call uncertain. The V end lost 0 bases, the J end lost 8 bases, and 10 bases lay between the germline ends. CDR3 length: 13 residues. The V gene's germline CDR1 is LGHNA and CDR2 YNFKEQ. CDR3 protein: CASSQDGEGEAFF. CDR3 bases: TGTGCCAGCAGCCAAGATGGGGAAGGGGAAGCTTTCTTT.

The chain carries TRBV4-1 and TRBJ1-6, with D unclear. V lost 1 base and J 7 bases, leaving 5 bases between the germline ends. The CDR3 totals 13 residues. Looked up from germline, CDR1 is MGHRA and CDR2 is YSYEKL. CDR3 bases: TGCGCCAGCAGCCAAGCTACGAATTCACCCCTCCACTTT. Its translation: CASSQATNSPLHF.

The chain carries TRBV7-2 and TRBJ2-1, with D possibly matching TRBD1 (5 bases). V was clipped by 5 bases and J by 5 bases, with 16 bases between them. The CDR3 runs 15 residues. Germline V gene data show CDR1 as SGHTA and CDR2 as FQGNSA. This CDR3 is CASSPRTQQDNEQFF. The CDR3 DNA sequence: TGTGCCAGCAGCCCCCGGACACAGCAAGACAATGAGCAGTTCTTC.

The chain recombines TRBV7-2 with TRBJ1-2; 7 nucleotides align to TRBD1. With V trimmed by 5 bases and J by 3 bases, 6 bases remained unmatched. Germline lookup yields CDR1 SGHTA and CDR2 FQGNSA. This CDR3 comprises 14 residues. CDR3 sequence reads: CASSPRGQYYGYTF. CDR3 nucleotides: TGTGCCAGCAGCCCCAGGGGACAGTACTATGGCTACACCTTC.

V usage is TRBV14 and J usage is TRBJ1-4; D remains ambiguous. Germline values: CDR1 SGHDN, CDR2 FVKESK. This CDR3 spans 12 amino acids. The V and J ends lost 3 bases and 7 bases respectively, with 6 bases between them. CDR3 sequence reads: CASSHGSEKLFF. DNA for the CDR3: TGTGCCAGCAGCCACGGAAGTGAAAAACTGTTTTTT.

The chain uses TRBV6-5 and TRBJ1-1; D is ambiguous. V was cut by 4 bases and J by 1 base, with 4 bases left in between. Germline CDR1 and CDR2: MNHEY and SVGAGI. The CDR3 has 12 amino acids. The CDR3 sequence is CASSWGNTEAFF. CDR3 sequence (DNA): TGTGCCAGCAGTTGGGGGAACACTGAAGCTTTCTTT.

This chain connects TRBV6-6 to TRBJ2-1, with 11 bases that match TRBD1. CDR1 MNHNY and CDR2 SVGAGI come from the germline V gene (reference sequence). The CDR3 is 16 residues long. Losses at the gene ends were 5 bases for V and 2 bases for J; bases not matched to a gene: 5. CDR3 nucleotide sequence: TGTGCCAGCAGTCAAAGGGGACAGGGGGCCTACAATGAGCAGTTCTTC. Protein sequence: CASSQRGQGAYNEQFF.

The chain couples TRBV5-1 to TRBJ1-5; D unresolved. From germline, CDR1 is SGHRS and CDR2 YFSETQ. Trimming removed 3 bases at V and 8 bases at J, with 18 bases between. This CDR3 spans 15 amino acids. CDR3: CASSSPGSLGEPQHF. The CDR3 DNA reads as TGCGCCAGCAGCTCGCCGGGGTCGCTTGGGGAGCCCCAGCATTTT.

The chain employs TRBV2 and TRBJ1-5, with D unresolved. From germline, CDR1 is SNHLY and CDR2 FYNNEI. V was trimmed by 2 bases and J by 0 bases, leaving 5 bases between them. CDR3 length equals 14 residues. The CDR3 coding sequence is TGTGCCAGCAGTGAACTGAATAGCAATCAGCCCCAGCATTTT. Translation: CASSELNSNQPQHF.

About this clone itself: This same CDR3 is encoded by further DNA sequences in the sample. This chain uses TRBV5-4 with TRBJ1-1; D gene ambiguous. Trimming took 4 bases from V and 2 from J, leaving 6 bases between them. Germline CDR1 is SGHNT and CDR2 is YYREEE (reference sequence). This CDR3 contains 12 residues. DNA of the CDR3: TGTGCCAGCAGCCTACTCAACACTGAAGCTTTCTTT. Protein: CASSLLNTEAFF.

The chain recombines TRBV11-2 with TRBJ2-7; D is undetermined. V was shortened by 5 bases and J by 2 bases, with 10 bases between the two germline ends. CDR3 length: 13 residues. The germline gives CDR1 SGHAT, CDR2 FQNNGV. DNA for the CDR3: TGTGCCAGCAGCGACCAAAGAGCCTACGAGCAGTACTTC. Amino acid sequence: CASSDQRAYEQYF.

The V gene is TRBV10-3, the J gene TRBJ1-6; D is possibly TRBD1 (6 bases). Germline-derived CDR1 and CDR2 are ENHRY and SYGVKD. CDR3 size: 17 residues. Trimming shortened V by 5 bases and J by 0 bases, and 14 bases separated the two germline ends. CDR3 in amino acids: CAISIDRSSSYNSPLHF. The CDR3 DNA follows: TGTGCCATCAGTATAGACAGGTCGAGCTCCTATAATTCACCCCTCCACTTT.

This clone was recorded once. Here the CDR3 reads CASRDRVSQPQHF. Written as DNA, the CDR3 is TGTGCCAGCAGGGACAGGGTTTCCCAGCCCCAGCATTTT. J is TRBJ1-5 and V is TRBV6-1; 8 bases are shared with TRBD1. Germline CDR1 reads MNHNS; CDR2 reads SASEGT. The V gene end was trimmed by 6 bases and the J gene end by 7 bases; junction bases not matched to a gene: 5. The CDR3 totals 13 residues.